This T cell receptor (beta chain) was captured in a study of response to subunit inactivated influenza vaccine. One entry per CDR3 protein results from TCRdb running MiXCR on the RT-PCR reads. The table shows around 480,000 distinct CDR3 sequences, with approximately 16% occurring only once. Germline values: CDR1 MNHNS, CDR2 SASEGT. Trimming removed 5 bases from V and 0 bases from J; junction bases left unmatched: 9. CDR3 length: 17 amino acids. This clonotype was seen more than once but under ten times. The rearrangement links TRBV6-1 to TRBJ1-1; TRBD1 aligns across 10 bases. The specimen was CD4+ T cells sorted from PBMCs, collected around 2 years after vaccination. The TCR originated in a man in his fifties or sixties who received an inactivated influenza vaccine. CDR3 protein: CASSPGQGNGMNTEAFF. CDR3 bases: TGTGCCAGCAGTCCGGGACAGGGGAATGGGATGAACACTGAAGCTTTCTTT.